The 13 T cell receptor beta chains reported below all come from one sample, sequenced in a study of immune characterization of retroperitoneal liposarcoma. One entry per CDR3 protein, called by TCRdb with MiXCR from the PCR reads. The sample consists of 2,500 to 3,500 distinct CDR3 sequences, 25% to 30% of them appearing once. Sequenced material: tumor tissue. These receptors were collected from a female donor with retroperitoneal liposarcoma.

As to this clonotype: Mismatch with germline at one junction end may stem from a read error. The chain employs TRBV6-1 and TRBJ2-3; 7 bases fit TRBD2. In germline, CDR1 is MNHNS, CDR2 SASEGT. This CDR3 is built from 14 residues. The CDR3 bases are TGTGTCAGCATCATGGGGGGGGGCACAGATACGCAGTATTTT. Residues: CVSIMGGGTDTQYF.

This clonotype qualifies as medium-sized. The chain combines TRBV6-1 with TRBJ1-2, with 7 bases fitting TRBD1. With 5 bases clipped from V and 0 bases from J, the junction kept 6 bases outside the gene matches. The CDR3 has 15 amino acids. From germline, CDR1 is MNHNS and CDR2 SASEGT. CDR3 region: CASSPPGGPNYGYTF. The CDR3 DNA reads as TGTGCCAGCAGTCCCCCAGGGGGACCTAACTATGGCTACACCTTC.

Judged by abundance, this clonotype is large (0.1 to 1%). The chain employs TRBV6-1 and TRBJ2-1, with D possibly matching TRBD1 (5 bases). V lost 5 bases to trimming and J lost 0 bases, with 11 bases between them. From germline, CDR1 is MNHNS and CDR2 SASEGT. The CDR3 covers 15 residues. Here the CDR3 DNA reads TGTGCCAGCAGTACGGACACGTCCTCCTACAATGAGCAGTTCTTC. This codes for CASSTDTSSYNEQFF.

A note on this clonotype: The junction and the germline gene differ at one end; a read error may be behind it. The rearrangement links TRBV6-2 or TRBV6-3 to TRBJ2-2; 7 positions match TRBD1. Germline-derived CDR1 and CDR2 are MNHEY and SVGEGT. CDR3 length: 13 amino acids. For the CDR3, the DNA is TGTGCCAGCAGTGGAGAAGGACAGGCCAGTCCCGTTTTT. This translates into CASSGEGQASPVF.

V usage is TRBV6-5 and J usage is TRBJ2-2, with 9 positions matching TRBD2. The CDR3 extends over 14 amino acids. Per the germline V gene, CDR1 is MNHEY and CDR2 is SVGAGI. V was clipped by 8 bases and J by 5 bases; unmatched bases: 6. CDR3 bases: TGTGCCAGCGGAGCGGGAGGTGGAACCGGGGAGCTGTTTTTT. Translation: CASGAGGGTGELFF.

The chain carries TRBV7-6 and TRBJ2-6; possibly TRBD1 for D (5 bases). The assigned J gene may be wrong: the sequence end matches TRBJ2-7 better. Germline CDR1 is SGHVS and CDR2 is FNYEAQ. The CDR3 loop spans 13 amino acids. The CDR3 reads CASSAQDTYEQYF. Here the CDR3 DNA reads TGTGCCAGCAGCGCTCAGGACACCTACGAGCAGTACTTC.

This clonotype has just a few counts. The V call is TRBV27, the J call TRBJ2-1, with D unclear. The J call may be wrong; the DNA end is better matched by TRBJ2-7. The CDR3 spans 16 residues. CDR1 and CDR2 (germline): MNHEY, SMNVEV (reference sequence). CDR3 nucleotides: TGTGCCAGCAGGGGTTCGGCAGGCCACCTGACCTACGAGCAGTACTTC. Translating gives CASRGSAGHLTYEQYF.

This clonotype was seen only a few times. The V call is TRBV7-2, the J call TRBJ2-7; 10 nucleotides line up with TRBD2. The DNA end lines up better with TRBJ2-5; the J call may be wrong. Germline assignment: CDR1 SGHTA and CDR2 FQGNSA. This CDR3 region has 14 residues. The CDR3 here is CASSSSGSRETQYF. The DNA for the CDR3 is TGTGCCAGCAGCTCTAGCGGGAGCAGAGAGACCCAGTACTTC.

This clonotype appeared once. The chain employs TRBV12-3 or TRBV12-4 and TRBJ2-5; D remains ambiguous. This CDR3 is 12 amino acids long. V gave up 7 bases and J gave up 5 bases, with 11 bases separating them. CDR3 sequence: CASKGPGETQYF. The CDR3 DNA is TGTGCCAGCAAGGGTCCTGGGGAGACCCAGTACTTC.

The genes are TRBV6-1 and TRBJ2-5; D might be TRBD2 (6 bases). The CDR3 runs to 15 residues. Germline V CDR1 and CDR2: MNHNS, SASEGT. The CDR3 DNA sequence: TGTGCGATCCTCCGGAACCCGGGGGTGGTGGAGACCCAGTACTTC. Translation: CAILRNPGVVETQYF.

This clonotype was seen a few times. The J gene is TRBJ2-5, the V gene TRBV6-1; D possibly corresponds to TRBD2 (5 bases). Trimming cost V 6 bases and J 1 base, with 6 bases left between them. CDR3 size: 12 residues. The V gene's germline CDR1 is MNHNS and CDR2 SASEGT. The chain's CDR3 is CASSRGQETQYF. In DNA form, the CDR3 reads TGTGCCAGCAGCCGGGGCCAAGAGACCCAGTACTTC.

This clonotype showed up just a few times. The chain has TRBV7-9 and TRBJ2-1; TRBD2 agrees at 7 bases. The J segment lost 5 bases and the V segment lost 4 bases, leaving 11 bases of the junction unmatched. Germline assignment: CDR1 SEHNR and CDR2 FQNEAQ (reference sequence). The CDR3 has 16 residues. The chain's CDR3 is CASSSFRLADHNEQFF. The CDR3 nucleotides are TGTGCCAGCAGCTCCTTCAGGCTAGCGGACCACAATGAGCAGTTCTTC.

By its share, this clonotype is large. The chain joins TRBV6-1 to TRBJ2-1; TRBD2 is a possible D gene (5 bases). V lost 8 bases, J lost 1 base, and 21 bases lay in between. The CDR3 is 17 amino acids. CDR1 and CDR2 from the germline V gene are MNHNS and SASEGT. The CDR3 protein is CASWSSLLGGSYNEQFF. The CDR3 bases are TGTGCCAGCTGGTCTAGCCTCCTTGGAGGATCCTACAATGAGCAGTTCTTC.